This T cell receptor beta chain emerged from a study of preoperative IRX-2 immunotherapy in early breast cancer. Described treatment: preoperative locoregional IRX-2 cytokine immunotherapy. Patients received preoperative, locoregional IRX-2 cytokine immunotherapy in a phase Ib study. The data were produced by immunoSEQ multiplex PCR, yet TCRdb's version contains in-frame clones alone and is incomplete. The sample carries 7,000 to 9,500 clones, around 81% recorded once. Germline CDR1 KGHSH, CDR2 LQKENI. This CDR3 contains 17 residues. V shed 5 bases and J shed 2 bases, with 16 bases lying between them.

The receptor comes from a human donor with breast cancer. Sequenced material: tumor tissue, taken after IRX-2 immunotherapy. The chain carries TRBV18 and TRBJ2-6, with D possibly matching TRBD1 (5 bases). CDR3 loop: CASSDQQGSTGANVLTF. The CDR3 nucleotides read TGTGCCAGCTCAGACCAGCAGGGTAGCACTGGGGCCAACGTCCTGACTTTC.